Presented here are 20 T cell receptor beta chains from one specimen sequenced in a study of human T cells and chemical hapten exposure. Time point denoted: patch test 1, 2 weeks after DPC sensitization. Treatment specified: therapeutic diphenylcyclopropenone sensitization with weekly scalp DPC. TCRdb reanalysed the RACE reads using MiXCR and keeps one entry per CDR3 protein. The table has around 120,000 distinct CDR3 sequences, around an eighth seen once. Specimen: whole blood, collected in connection with sensitization to the hapten diphenylcyclopropenone (DPC). The receptors were gathered from a woman in her fifties or sixties with alopecia areata. Some clones in this sample may be carry-over from other donors' samples.

This chain links TRBV28 with TRBJ2-7; D may match TRBD1 or TRBD2 (5 bases each). The CDR3 covers 15 residues. Germline loops: CDR1 MDHEN, CDR2 SYDVKM. V shed 2 bases and J shed 0 bases, with 11 bases lying between them. CDR3 sequence reads: CASSLKGTLSYEQYF. For the CDR3, the DNA is TGTGCCAGCAGTTTAAAGGGGACCCTCTCCTACGAGCAGTACTTC.

This clonotype was observed many times. The chain joins TRBV6-5 to TRBJ2-3; D is uncertain. The CDR3 runs 13 residues. Trimming removed 5 bases at V and 1 base at J, with 7 bases between. CDR1 and CDR2 (germline): MNHEY, SVGAGI. CDR3 protein: CASSPTGTDTQYF. In nucleotides, the CDR3 is TGTGCCAGCAGTCCCACAGGCACAGATACGCAGTATTTT.

V gene TRBV5-1 combines with J gene TRBJ2-5, with D perhaps matching TRBD2 (6 bases). Looked up from germline, CDR1 is SGHRS and CDR2 is YFSETQ. The length of the CDR3 is 15 residues. Trimming pared 0 bases from V and 0 bases from J, leaving 9 bases between. CDR3 sequence (DNA): TGCGCCAGCAGCTTGGGGACTATTTACCAAGAGACCCAGTACTTC. Translating it yields CASSLGTIYQETQYF. Full variable domain (outside the CDR3, taken from reference TRBV5-1 and TRBJ2-5): KAGVTQTPRYLIKTRGQQVTLSCSPISGHRSVSWYQQTPGQGLQFLFEYFSETQRNKGNFPGRFSGRQFSNSRSEMNVSTLELGDSALYLCASSLGTIYQETQYFGPGTRLLVL.

This clonotype was seen many times. CDR3 DNA sequence: TGCAGCGCTGAGATCACAGATACGCAGTATTTT. Its translation is CSAEITDTQYF. The rearrangement uses TRBV29-1 and TRBJ2-3, with D uncertain. CDR3 size: 11 residues. Trimming removed 7 bases at V and 2 bases at J, with 7 bases between. CDR1 SQVTM and CDR2 ANQGSEA come from the germline V gene.

This clonotype was found many times. This chain joins TRBV2 and TRBJ1-6; 9 nucleotides match TRBD1. This CDR3 comprises 14 residues. V lost 6 bases to trimming and J lost 10 bases; unmatched junction nucleotides: 7. CDR1 SNHLY and CDR2 FYNNEI come from the germline V gene. CDR3 loop: CASSLGQGVSPLHF. The CDR3 DNA is TGTGCCAGCAGCCTGGGACAGGGCGTGTCACCCCTCCACTTT.

This clonotype was found many times. The rearrangement links TRBV6-2 or TRBV6-3 to TRBJ1-3; D unresolved. Germline V gene lookup returns CDR1 MNHEY and CDR2 SVGEGT. V was pared by 6 bases and J by 2 bases, with 5 bases between. The CDR3 consists of 12 residues. In DNA form, the CDR3 reads TGTGCCAGCAGGGAGCCTGGAAACACCATATATTTT. It yields the protein CASREPGNTIYF.

This clonotype has more than one count but fewer than ten. This chain links TRBV20-1 with TRBJ1-2; 7 nucleotides line up with TRBD1. This CDR3 is 16 amino acids long. The germline V gene encodes CDR1 DFQATT and CDR2 SNEGSKA (reference sequence). The J segment lost 4 bases and the V segment lost 3 bases, leaving 14 bases of the junction unmatched. Here the CDR3 reads CSARSLGQEWVYGYTF. As DNA, the CDR3 is TGCAGTGCTAGGTCTTTAGGACAGGAGTGGGTCTATGGCTACACCTTC.

This clonotype was seen ten or more times. At one end, the junction sequence differs from germline, possibly due to a read error. The V call is TRBV7-7, the J call TRBJ2-5, with D tentatively TRBD2 (6 bases). CDR3 length equals 14 residues. Germline-derived CDR1 and CDR2 are SSHAT and FNYEAQ (reference sequence). CDR3 DNA: TGTGCTAGCAGCTTAGGTGGGGAGGTCGAGACCCAGTACTTC. It yields the protein CASSLGGEVETQYF.

This clonotype was seen ten or more times. The chain has TRBV18 and TRBJ2-5; possible D gene TRBD2, 5 bases. The CDR3 sequence is 14 residues long. Per the germline V gene, CDR1 is KGHSH and CDR2 is LQKENI. V lost 3 bases and J 4 bases, leaving 12 bases between the germline ends. The CDR3 reads CASSPPEGIETQYF. The CDR3 coding sequence is TGTGCCAGCTCACCTCCTGAGGGTATAGAGACCCAGTACTTC.

This clonotype was observed a few times. A junction boundary mismatches the germline segment, possibly from a read error. The rearrangement links TRBV12-3 or TRBV12-4 to TRBJ2-1, with 13 bases identical to TRBD2. This CDR3 has 15 amino acids. CDR3 sequence: CAIVKLAGGPLFDLF. CDR3 bases: TGTGCCATCGTAAAACTAGCGGGAGGGCCCCTATTCGACCTATTC.

This clonotype showed up many times. This chain connects TRBV11-2 to TRBJ2-1; either TRBD1 or TRBD2 may supply D (5 bases each). The length of the CDR3 is 16 residues. Trimming shortened V by 7 bases and J by 8 bases, and 24 bases separated the two germline ends. The germline V gene encodes CDR1 SGHAT and CDR2 FQNNGV. This CDR3 reads CASTPRGAGPLDEQFF. CDR3 nucleotide sequence: TGTGCCAGCACCCCTCGAGGGGCAGGTCCACTCGATGAGCAGTTCTTC.

This clonotype was detected ten times or more. The gene calls are TRBV28 and TRBJ1-2; the D is unclear. Per germline, CDR1 MDHEN and CDR2 SYDVKM. The CDR3 is made up of 13 amino acids. With 6 bases removed from V and 9 bases from J, the gap between germline ends came to 17 bases. The CDR3 is CASSLSTTLSYTF. In DNA form, the CDR3 reads TGTGCCAGCAGCCTGAGCACGACGCTAAGCTACACCTTC.

The table lists this clonotype with a few counts. The chain is built from TRBV3-1 and TRBJ2-7; the D gene could be TRBD1 or TRBD2 (5 bases each). This CDR3 comprises 11 residues. The germline V gene has CDR1 LGHDT and CDR2 YNNKEL (reference sequence). V lost 8 bases, J lost 2 bases, and 7 bases lay in between. CDR3 protein: CASGDPYEQYF. The CDR3 bases are TGTGCCAGCGGGGACCCCTACGAGCAGTACTTC.

The V gene is TRBV18, the J gene TRBJ1-2; tentatively, D is TRBD1 (5 bases). CDR3 length equals 11 residues. The germline V and J ends were trimmed by 2 bases and 8 bases, with 6 bases remaining between them. Germline V lookup: CDR1 KGHSH, CDR2 LQKENI. The CDR3 sequence is CASSPGTGYTF. The DNA of the CDR3 is TGTGCCAGCTCACCAGGGACCGGCTACACCTTC. The full variable domain, rest sourced from reference TRBV18 and TRBJ1-2, is NAGVMQNPRHLVRRRGQEARLRCSPMKGHSHVYWYRQLPEEGLKFMVYLQKENIIDESGMPKERFSAEFPKEGPSILRIQQVVRGDSAAYFCASSPGTGYTFGSGTRLTVV.

In this sample, this clonotype turned up a few times. The J gene is TRBJ2-2, the V gene TRBV28; D not certain. CDR3 size: 14 residues. The V end was cut by 3 bases, the J end by 2 bases, with 7 bases between. Germline V CDR1 and CDR2: MDHEN, SYDVKM. The CDR3 loop reads CASSFYGNTGELFF. The CDR3 region has the DNA TGTGCCAGCAGTTTTTACGGAAACACCGGGGAGCTGTTTTTT. The full variable domain, in which reference TRBV28 and TRBJ2-2 provide the parts outside the CDR3, is DVKVTQSSRYLVKRTGEKVFLECVQDMDHENMFWYRQDPGLGLRLIYFSYDVKMKEKGDIPEGYSVSREKKERFSLILESASTNQTSMYLCASSFYGNTGELFFGEGSRLTVL.

V gene TRBV7-8 combines with J gene TRBJ2-3, with TRBD2 matching over 7 bases. J gave up 5 bases and V 4 bases, and 12 bases lay outside the gene matches. This CDR3 comprises 16 residues. Germline V gives CDR1 SGHVS, CDR2 FQNEAQ. The CDR3 nucleotides are TGTGCCAGCAGCTCCGCTCCGGGGGAGGGGATAGATACGCAGTATTTT. Its translation: CASSSAPGEGIDTQYF.

The J gene is TRBJ1-1, the V gene TRBV4-3; no firm D call. Trimming shortened V by 8 bases and J by 0 bases, and 10 bases separated the two germline ends. Germline assignment: CDR1 LGHNA and CDR2 YSLEER. This CDR3 region has 13 residues. The CDR3 protein is CASGTEVNTEAFF. In DNA form, the CDR3 reads TGCGCCAGCGGTACAGAAGTGAACACTGAAGCTTTCTTT.

The rearrangement joins TRBV12-3 or TRBV12-4 to TRBJ2-5, with D possibly being TRBD1 (5 bases). The length of the CDR3 is 13 residues. Trimming pared 3 bases from V and 3 bases from J, leaving 8 bases between. CDR3 sequence: CASSLNRKETQYF. The DNA for the CDR3 is TGTGCCAGCAGTTTGAACAGGAAAGAGACCCAGTACTTC.

This clonotype was detected a few times. The chain recombines TRBV3-1 with TRBJ1-2; 8 bases map to TRBD1. CDR3 size: 16 residues. Germline V gene sequence: CDR1 LGHDT, CDR2 YNNKEL (reference sequence). Trimming at V came to 1 base and at J to 4 bases, leaving 8 bases not matched to a gene. In DNA, the CDR3 is TGTGCCAGCAGCCAAGCCCCCGGGACAGGCTCCTATGGCTACACCTTC. Translating it yields CASSQAPGTGSYGYTF.

This clonotype was detected a few times. The chain carries TRBV4-1 and TRBJ2-3; 7 nucleotides line up with TRBD2. The CDR3 runs to 16 residues. Germline assignment: CDR1 MGHRA and CDR2 YSYEKL. Losses at the gene ends were 1 base for V and 4 bases for J; bases not matched to a gene: 8. CDR3 region: CASSQGTLGGADTQYF. The DNA of the CDR3 is TGCGCCAGCAGCCAAGGGACTTTGGGGGGGGCAGATACGCAGTATTTT.